A single sample is the source of the 12 T cell receptor beta chains below, sequenced in a study of cytomegalovirus exposure and HLA in healthy donors. The PCR ran on 60 Vbeta and 13 Jbeta primers. Assay: immunoSEQ multiplex PCR; the TCRdb copy retains only in-frame clones and omits some. Of some 80,000 clones in the sample, roughly 9.1% were seen once. Sequencing input: PBMCs. All receptors derive from a man aged 55 to 70 in good health and CMV-seropositive.

Only a few counts were recorded for this clone. The rearrangement links TRBV19 to TRBJ1-6; D remains unclear. The germline V gene has CDR1 LNHDA and CDR2 SQIVND (reference sequence). The ends were cut back, 1 base at V and 5 bases at J, with 9 bases in the middle. The CDR3 contains 15 residues. The CDR3 protein is CASSIGGAHNSPLHF. The CDR3, as DNA: TGTGCCAGTAGTATAGGGGGAGCACATAATTCACCCCTCCACTTT.

Points on this clone: The CDR3 does not close with the conserved phenylalanine or tryptophan, likely indicating a read error. The V call is TRBV27, the J call TRBJ2-3; no clear D. The V end was cut by 4 bases, the J end by 2 bases, with 7 bases between. Per the germline V gene, CDR1 is MNHEY and CDR2 is SMNVEV (reference sequence). This CDR3 region has 13 residues. The CDR3 DNA sequence: TGTGCCAGCAGTTATATCCACACAGATACGCAGTATGTT. It is translated as CASSYIHTDTQYV.

The chain recombines TRBV28 with TRBJ1-5, with TRBD1 identical over 9 bases. The trim removed 6 bases at V and 0 bases at J, leaving 12 bases unmatched. CDR1 is MDHEN, CDR2 SYDVKM, per germline. CDR3 size: 18 residues. The CDR3 region is CASSPPGQGINSNQPQHF. CDR3 nucleotide sequence: TGTGCCAGCAGCCCCCCCGGACAGGGGATTAATAGCAATCAGCCCCAGCATTTT.

This clone was seen a handful of times. The chain uses TRBV27 and TRBJ2-1, with D possibly TRBD2 on 5 matching bases. The germline V and J ends were trimmed by 6 bases and 6 bases, with 18 bases remaining between them. Germline CDR1 is MNHEY and CDR2 is SMNVEV (reference sequence). CDR3 length: 15 amino acids. CDR3 amino acids: CASSPGNWGVNEQFF. CDR3 sequence (DNA): TGTGCCAGCAGCCCCGGGAACTGGGGAGTCAATGAGCAGTTCTTC.

The genes are TRBV30 and TRBJ2-4; maybe TRBD1 (5 bases). The CDR3 is 13 amino acids. The V end was cut by 3 bases, the J end by 0 bases, with 6 bases between. Germline V lookup: CDR1 GTSNPN, CDR2 SVGIG (reference sequence). Here the CDR3 DNA reads TGTGCCTGGAGGGGGCTAGCCAAAAACATTCAGTACTTC. This encodes CAWRGLAKNIQYF.

The J gene is TRBJ1-1, the V gene TRBV19; D gene ambiguous. The length of the CDR3 is 16 residues. Trimming left V 3 bases short and J 1 base short, with 15 bases between. In germline, CDR1 is LNHDA, CDR2 SQIVND (reference sequence). Here the CDR3 DNA reads TGTGCCAGTAGTATTCCTAACCGGCGGTCGAACACTGAAGCTTTCTTT. This sequence encodes CASSIPNRRSNTEAFF. The whole variable domain, remainder taken from reference TRBV19 and TRBJ1-1, is DGGITQSPKYLFRKEGQNVTLSCEQNLNHDAMYWYRQDPGQGLRLIYYSQIVNDFQKGDIAEGYSVSREKKESFPLTVTSAQKNPTAFYLCASSIPNRRSNTEAFFGQGTRLTVV.

Only a few counts were recorded for this clone. The rearrangement links TRBV10-3 to TRBJ2-3, with D tentatively TRBD1 (6 bases). Germline CDR1 reads ENHRY; CDR2 reads SYGVKD. Deletions cut 4 bases from V and 5 bases from J, with 10 bases between. This CDR3 is 13 amino acids long. The chain's CDR3 is CAISGGRGDTQYF. CDR3 nucleotide sequence: TGTGCCATCAGTGGGGGCAGGGGAGATACGCAGTATTTT.

The V gene is TRBV5-1, the J gene TRBJ2-1; TRBD2 matches 9 bases. CDR1 and CDR2 (germline): SGHRS, YFSETQ. CDR3 size: 17 residues. V gave up 4 bases and J gave up 1 base; unmatched junction bases: 9. The CDR3 nucleotides are TGCGCCAGCAGCCCCGGGGTAGCGGGGGCGTCCTACAATGAGCAGTTCTTC. Translated: CASSPGVAGASYNEQFF.

The V call is TRBV9, the J call TRBJ2-7; D is uncertain. V shed 4 bases and J shed 2 bases, with 13 bases lying between them. The CDR3 spans 14 residues. From germline, CDR1 is SGDLS and CDR2 YYNGEE. CDR3 coding DNA: TGTGCCAGCAGCCACGGCGGTAAAGCCTACGAGCAGTACTTC. It translates to CASSHGGKAYEQYF.

This clone showed up just a few times. V usage is TRBV7-6 and J usage is TRBJ2-1, with TRBD2 identical over 7 bases. The V gene's germline CDR1 is SGHVS and CDR2 FNYEAQ. This CDR3 comprises 16 residues. With 0 bases clipped from V and 5 bases from J, the junction kept 7 bases outside the gene matches. This CDR3 reads CASSLAGSGGHNEQFF. DNA of the CDR3: TGTGCCAGCAGCTTAGCCGGGTCGGGGGGACACAATGAGCAGTTCTTC.

In its sample, this clone was seen a few times. The V gene is TRBV19, the J gene TRBJ1-2; no clear D gene. Per the germline V gene, CDR1 is LNHDA and CDR2 is SQIVND (reference sequence). Deletions cut 3 bases from V and 4 bases from J, with 21 bases between. The CDR3 contains 17 residues. In DNA form, the CDR3 reads TGTGCCAGTAGTATCCCCCGGACTTCTGTATCCCCCTATGGCTACACCTTC. Protein sequence: CASSIPRTSVSPYGYTF.

There are a few counts of this clone. The chain is built from TRBV9 and TRBJ2-3; TRBD2 agrees at 15 bases. V was pared by 0 bases and J by 7 bases, with 3 bases of the junction left unmatched. Germline CDR1 and CDR2: SGDLS and YYNGEE. This CDR3 comprises 16 residues. The CDR3 DNA follows: TGTGCCAGCAGCGTAGGGACTAGCGGGGGGGCAAATACGCAGTATTTT. It is translated as CASSVGTSGGANTQYF.